This entry lists 10 T cell receptor beta chains sequenced from one sample in a study of response to subunit inactivated influenza vaccine. Each CDR3 protein is one row after TCRdb ran MiXCR on the RT-PCR reads. The sample lists hundreds of thousands of distinct CDR3 sequences, about a sixth occurring once. The sample consisted of PBMCs from blood, taken roughly 12 days after vaccination. The receptors derive from a man aged 50 to 60 who received an inactivated influenza vaccine.

This clonotype was counted between two and nine times. V is TRBV7-8 and J is TRBJ1-1, with D possibly matching TRBD1 (5 bases). V lost 3 bases and J lost 1, with 9 bases in between. Per germline, CDR1 SGHVS and CDR2 FQNEAQ. The CDR3 contains 14 residues. The CDR3 here is CASSFGGKNTEAFF. The CDR3 bases are TGTGCCAGCAGCTTCGGGGGGAAGAACACTGAAGCTTTCTTT.

This chain uses TRBV30 with TRBJ2-7; no reliable D call. CDR1 is GTSNPN and CDR2 is SVGIG in the germline V gene (reference sequence). The V and J ends lost 3 bases and 5 bases respectively, with 11 bases between them. This CDR3 region has 12 residues. The DNA for the CDR3 is TGTGCCTGGAGAAGGGTGGTCGACGAGCAGTACTTC. This encodes CAWRRVVDEQYF.

This clonotype occurred a few times. The chain is built from TRBV9 and TRBJ2-3, with a weak D call TRBD2 (5 bases). V was cut by 0 bases and J by 0 bases, with 8 bases left in between. CDR1 SGDLS and CDR2 YYNGEE come from the germline V gene. The CDR3 contains 15 residues. Here the CDR3 reads CASSVAEESTDTQYF. The CDR3 DNA reads TGTGCCAGCAGCGTAGCGGAGGAAAGCACAGATACGCAGTATTTT.

This clonotype was picked up a small number of times. The gene calls are TRBV5-5 and TRBJ2-7, with D hard to call. V lost 2 bases and J lost 2, with 11 bases in between. Germline V gene data show CDR1 as SGHKS and CDR2 as YYEKEE (reference sequence). The CDR3 runs 14 residues. The CDR3 DNA is TGTGCCAGCAGCTTTGAATTAGGCACCTACGAGCAGTACTTC. Translated: CASSFELGTYEQYF.

J is TRBJ2-7 and V is TRBV4-2, with 7 bases fitting TRBD2. Germline loops: CDR1 LGHNA, CDR2 YNFKEQ. V trimming: 4 bases; J trimming: 4 bases; junction bases outside the gene matches: 10. This CDR3 region has 15 residues. For the CDR3, the DNA is TGTGCCAGCAGCCTCAATCCGGGGGGAGAGTACGAGCAGTACTTC. The encoded protein is CASSLNPGGEYEQYF.

This clonotype was picked up a small number of times. The chain couples TRBV20-1 to TRBJ1-1; TRBD1 matches 10 bases. CDR1 and CDR2 (germline): DFQATT, SNEGSKA (reference sequence). The CDR3 is 14 residues long. V lost 1 base to trimming and J lost 3 bases; unmatched junction nucleotides: 2. The CDR3 DNA reads TGCAGTGCTAGAGGGGACAGGGGAGACACTGAAGCTTTCTTT. This gives the protein CSARGDRGDTEAFF.

The chain uses TRBV20-1 and TRBJ2-1, with 8 nucleotides matching TRBD2. Germline CDR1 reads DFQATT; CDR2 reads SNEGSKA (reference sequence). This CDR3 region has 11 residues. Germline trimming cut 6 bases from V and 12 bases from J; bases unmatched to any gene: 7. CDR3 coding DNA: TGCAGTGCCGGTCGGGGGGGTGGGCAGTTCTTC. Translated, it gives CSAGRGGGQFF.

This chain uses TRBV5-1 with TRBJ1-4; tentatively, D is TRBD1 (6 bases). CDR1 is SGHRS, CDR2 YFSETQ, per germline. Trimming pared 4 bases from V and 2 bases from J, leaving 12 bases between. This CDR3 contains 15 residues. DNA of the CDR3: TGCGCCAGCAGCAGAACAAGGGGGACTAATGAAAAACTGTTTTTT. Residues: CASSRTRGTNEKLFF.

This clonotype has a handful of counts. This rearrangement joins TRBV7-6 to TRBJ1-1; 7 nucleotides align to TRBD1. Germline loops: CDR1 SGHVS, CDR2 FNYEAQ. Trimming at V came to 2 bases and at J to 8 bases, leaving 5 bases not matched to a gene. The CDR3 is made up of 13 amino acids. The CDR3 coding sequence is TGTGCCAGCAGCTTAAGGGGGCTCGGGGAAGCTTTCTTT. Translation: CASSLRGLGEAFF.

The V call is TRBV9, the J call TRBJ2-3, with D uncertain. This CDR3 is 16 amino acids long. Per the germline V gene, CDR1 is SGDLS and CDR2 is YYNGEE. V lost 4 bases, J lost 4 bases, and 19 bases lay in between. The chain's CDR3 is CASSPRSGWEADTQYF. The CDR3 DNA follows: TGTGCCAGCAGCCCCAGATCTGGTTGGGAAGCAGATACGCAGTATTTT.